This entry concerns a single TCR beta chain. These data come from a study of blood T cell repertoires in COVID-19. Across the study: T cells, B-cell-depleted T cells, or PBMCs supplied cDNA or gDNA.

In the authors' workflow: Amplifying reference gene primers gave estimates of nucleated cell counts. Clones were read by immunoSEQ multiplex PCR, and TCRdb kept only the in-frame ones, dropping some. V, J and clone size are taken as reported in that table, and D and trimming were inferred from the DNA itself. The profile shows approximately 100,000 clones, about 89% of them singletons. The sequencing input was peripheral blood. The TCR originated in a human donor with acute or convalescent COVID-19. The donor label of this sample is uncertain.

The CDR3 protein is CASSSGGGNTIYF. The CDR3 nucleotides are TGTGCCAGCAGCTCGGGGGGTGGAAACACCATATATTTT. V gene TRBV7-3 combines with J gene TRBJ1-3; maybe TRBD1 (5 bases). The CDR3 sequence is 13 residues long. V was shortened by 4 bases and J by 3 bases, with 7 bases between the two germline ends. The germline V gene has CDR1 SGHTA and CDR2 FQGTGA.